The 14 T cell receptor beta chains below were found in one sample sequenced in a study of T cells in Graves' hyperthyroidism and ophthalmopathy. RNA transcripts served as the template for amplifying TCR beta CDR3 regions. During a first-round RT-PCR of the TCR CDR3, the HTBI primer set was used. Each CDR3 protein is one row after TCRdb ran MiXCR on the multiplex PCR reads. Of around 340,000 distinct CDR3 sequences listed, roughly 15% are singletons. The material sequenced was blood. These receptor sequences come from a man younger than 45 with Graves' hyperthyroidism.

Many counts were recorded for this clonotype. The chain is built from TRBV27 and TRBJ2-5; TRBD1 aligns across 7 bases. Trimming cost V 6 bases and J 3 bases; bases outside gene matches: 7. Germline assignment: CDR1 MNHEY and CDR2 SMNVEV (reference sequence). The CDR3 spans 14 residues. The CDR3 region has the DNA TGTGCCAGCAGAACGACAGGGTTAAAAGAGACCCAGTACTTC. Translating gives CASRTTGLKETQYF.

At least ten counts were recorded for this clonotype. V and J are TRBV3-1 and TRBJ1-1; D is possibly TRBD1 (5 bases). The CDR3 has 16 amino acids. Germline-derived CDR1 and CDR2 are LGHDT and YNNKEL (reference sequence). Trimming took 2 bases from V and 4 from J, leaving 17 bases between them. CDR3 nucleotide sequence: TGTGCCAGCAGCCAACGGTGGAGGGGACGGCCCACTGAAGCTTTCTTT. Residues: CASSQRWRGRPTEAFF.

V gene TRBV12-3 or TRBV12-4 combines with J gene TRBJ2-1, with unresolved D. With 6 bases removed from V and 0 bases from J, the gap between germline ends came to 9 bases. There are 14 residues in the CDR3. The CDR3 sequence is CASRTESSYNEQFF. CDR3 in DNA: TGTGCCAGCAGGACCGAGAGCTCCTACAATGAGCAGTTCTTC.

Ten or more counts support this clonotype. CDR3 residues: CSARRAERGDTQYF. The CDR3 bases are TGCAGTGCTAGGAGGGCGGAGCGTGGGGATACGCAGTATTTT. J is TRBJ2-3 and V is TRBV20-1; D is possibly TRBD2 (5 bases). The CDR3 has 14 amino acids. Germline values: CDR1 DFQATT, CDR2 SNEGSKA (reference sequence). Between the trimmed V and J ends, which lost 3 bases and 6 bases, there was a span of 16 bases.

This clonotype was seen more than once but under ten times. The V call is TRBV11-2, the J call TRBJ2-1, with 7 bases that match TRBD2. J was trimmed by 2 bases and V by 5 bases; bases with no gene match: 12. The CDR3 loop spans 17 amino acids. Germline V gene lookup returns CDR1 SGHAT and CDR2 FQNNGV. The CDR3 nucleotides are TGTGCCAGCAGCCTCGACAGACTAGCTGGTACCTACAATGAGCAGTTCTTC. It encodes CASSLDRLAGTYNEQFF.

The table lists this clonotype with many counts. This chain uses TRBV3-1 with TRBJ2-7, with 7 bases lining up with TRBD1. Germline V gene data show CDR1 as LGHDT and CDR2 as YNNKEL (reference sequence). The V segment lost 4 bases and the J segment 5 bases; nucleotides outside the gene matches: 8. CDR3 length: 14 residues. CDR3 nucleotide sequence: TGTGCCAGCAGCCCGCCTTGGACAGGCAACGAGCAGTACTTC. It is translated as CASSPPWTGNEQYF.

This clonotype was detected many times. This CDR3 is CASSETAFFAGELFF. CDR3 bases: TGTGCCAGCAGTGAGACCGCCTTTTTCGCCGGGGAGCTGTTTTTT. The chain carries TRBV2 and TRBJ2-2; no reliable D call. Between the trimmed V and J ends, which lost 3 bases and 6 bases, there was a span of 14 bases. This CDR3 has 15 residues. Germline lookup yields CDR1 SNHLY and CDR2 FYNNEI.

This chain links TRBV11-2 with TRBJ2-3; TRBD2 aligns across 8 bases. The CDR3 has 15 amino acids. CDR1 is SGHAT and CDR2 is FQNNGV in the germline V gene. V gave up 9 bases and J gave up 0 bases; unmatched junction bases: 8. CDR3 amino acids: CASSRASGSTDTQYF. In nucleotides, the CDR3 is TGTGCCAGTAGTAGGGCTAGCGGGAGCACAGATACGCAGTATTTT.

Ten or more counts support this clonotype. This chain joins TRBV20-1 and TRBJ1-2; no definite D call. V was clipped by 6 bases and J by 8 bases, with 10 bases between them. This CDR3 contains 10 residues. Looked up from germline, CDR1 is DFQATT and CDR2 is SNEGSKA (reference sequence). The CDR3 reads CSAPVSGYTF. CDR3 bases: TGCAGTGCCCCCGTTAGCGGCTACACCTTC.

Many counts were recorded for this clonotype. This chain connects TRBV12-3 or TRBV12-4 to TRBJ1-2, with D hard to call. The CDR3 runs to 13 residues. V was pared by 3 bases and J by 7 bases, with 12 bases between. DNA for the CDR3: TGTGCCAGCAGTTTTCTAGCAGGAGGTGGCTACACCTTC. This codes for CASSFLAGGGYTF.

The table lists this clonotype with many counts. The chain uses TRBV30 and TRBJ1-6, with D hard to call. The CDR3 totals 13 residues. The V gene lost 4 bases and the J gene lost 7 bases, with 11 bases spanning the gap. In germline, CDR1 is GTSNPN, CDR2 SVGIG (reference sequence). The CDR3 reads CAWTSLLNSPLHF. The CDR3 DNA sequence: TGTGCCTGGACCAGCTTGCTGAATTCACCCCTCCACTTT.

This chain joins TRBV30 and TRBJ2-3, with D unresolved. Trimming left V 0 bases short and J 4 bases short, with 11 bases between. This CDR3 is built from 14 residues. Germline V lookup: CDR1 GTSNPN, CDR2 SVGIG (reference sequence). The CDR3 sequence is CAWSVGENPDTQYF. CDR3 nucleotide sequence: TGTGCCTGGAGTGTCGGAGAGAACCCAGATACGCAGTATTTT.

This clonotype was recorded many times. This chain connects TRBV7-9 to TRBJ2-1; 7 bases map to TRBD2. CDR1 and CDR2 (germline): SEHNR, FQNEAQ (reference sequence). V was clipped by 4 bases and J by 0 bases; unmatched bases: 3. The CDR3 runs to 15 residues. The CDR3 bases are TGTGCCAGCAGCTCGGGACTATTCTCCTACAATGAGCAGTTCTTC. The encoded protein is CASSSGLFSYNEQFF.

This clonotype was counted between two and nine times. V and J are TRBV19 and TRBJ2-3; 7 bases line up with TRBD2. The germline V gene has CDR1 LNHDA and CDR2 SQIVND (reference sequence). The CDR3 covers 14 residues. Trimming took 7 bases from V and 1 from J; bases not matched to a gene: 5. The CDR3 DNA sequence: TGTGCCAGTACCCGGGACTACCGCACAGATACGCAGTATTTT. It yields the protein CASTRDYRTDTQYF.